These T cell receptor beta chains were read from a single sample in a study of blood T cell repertoires in COVID-19. Data came from immunoSEQ multiplex PCR; TCRdb stores just in-frame clones and leaves some out. The data hold under 200,000 clones, with 84% observed a single time. Sequenced material: peripheral blood. The receptor set was obtained from a man aged 40-49 years who had recovered from COVID-19. CDR3s include the opening cysteine and the closing phenylalanine or tryptophan. The D gene is left open where the match is weak. Some rows have no size entry. The others give once, few or many, or a class for an expanded clone.

D gene: -; J gene: TRBJ2-7; clone size: -; V gene: TRBV10-3; CDR3 protein: CAIRGQGSDQPYEQYF; CDR3 DNA: TGTGCCATCAGAGGGCAGGGGTCAGACCAGCCCTACGAGCAGTACTTC
D gene: -; J gene: TRBJ2-7; clone size: -; V gene: TRBV3-1/TRBV3-2; CDR3 protein: CASSQGPRGHEQYF; CDR3 DNA: TGTGCCAGCAGCCAAGGTCCCAGGGGTCACGAGCAGTACTTC
D gene: TRBD2; J gene: TRBJ2-5; clone size: many; V gene: TRBV4-3; CDR3 protein: CASSQERGGQETQYF; CDR3 DNA: TGCGCCAGCAGCCAAGAGCGGGGGGGCCAAGAGACCCAGTACTTC
D gene: -; J gene: TRBJ1-2; clone size: -; V gene: TRBV9; CDR3 protein: CASSALTEGVGGYTF; CDR3 DNA: TGTGCCAGCAGCGCCCTAACCGAAGGAGTGGGTGGCTACACCTTC
D gene: -; J gene: TRBJ2-7; clone size: -; V gene: TRBV28; CDR3 protein: CASGDTSSYEQYF; CDR3 DNA: TGTGCCAGCGGGGACACCAGCTCCTACGAGCAGTACTTC
D gene: TRBD1; J gene: TRBJ2-7; clone size: -; V gene: TRBV6-5; CDR3 protein: CASTTPGQTHYEQYF; CDR3 DNA: TGTGCCAGCACAACCCCGGGACAGACCCACTACGAGCAGTACTTC
D gene: -; J gene: TRBJ2-3; clone size: -; V gene: TRBV29-1; CDR3 protein: CSLSLTDTQYF; CDR3 DNA: TGCAGCCTGTCTCTCACAGATACGCAGTATTTT
D gene: TRBD1; J gene: TRBJ2-5; clone size: -; V gene: TRBV7-9; CDR3 protein: CASTDRAQETQYF; CDR3 DNA: TGTGCCAGCACCGACAGGGCCCAAGAGACCCAGTACTTC
D gene: TRBD1; J gene: TRBJ2-2; clone size: -; V gene: TRBV5-1; CDR3 protein: CASSLGTGNTGELFF; CDR3 DNA: TGCGCCAGCAGCCTAGGGACAGGGAACACCGGGGAGCTGTTTTTT
D gene: TRBD1; J gene: TRBJ1-2; clone size: -; V gene: TRBV5-4; CDR3 protein: CASSGGQGYGYTF; CDR3 DNA: TGTGCCAGCAGCGGGGGACAGGGCTATGGCTACACCTTC
D gene: TRBD1; J gene: TRBJ1-5; clone size: -; V gene: TRBV7-2; CDR3 protein: CASSTGQGLNQPQHF; CDR3 DNA: TGTGCCAGCAGCACAGGACAGGGACTCAATCAGCCCCAGCATTTT
D gene: -; J gene: TRBJ2-5; clone size: -; V gene: TRBV5-6; CDR3 protein: CASSPIRGGAWETQYF; CDR3 DNA: TGTGCCAGCAGCCCCATTAGGGGGGGGGCCTGGGAGACCCAGTACTTC